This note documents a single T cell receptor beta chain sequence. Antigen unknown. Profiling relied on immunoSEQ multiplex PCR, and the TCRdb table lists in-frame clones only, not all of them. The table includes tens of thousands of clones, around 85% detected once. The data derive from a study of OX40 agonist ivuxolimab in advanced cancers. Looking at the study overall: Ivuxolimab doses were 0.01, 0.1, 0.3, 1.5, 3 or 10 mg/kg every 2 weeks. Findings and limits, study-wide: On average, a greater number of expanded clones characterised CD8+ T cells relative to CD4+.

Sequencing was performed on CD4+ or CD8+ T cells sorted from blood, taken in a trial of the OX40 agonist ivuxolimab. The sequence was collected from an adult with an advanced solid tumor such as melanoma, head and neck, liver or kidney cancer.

CDR3 in DNA: TGCGCCAGCAGTGTTGTTGTTGGCGGGGAGCTGTTTTTT. Protein sequence: CASSVVVGGELFF. The chain employs TRBV10-1 and TRBJ2-2; no definite D call. The germline CDR1 and CDR2 sequences are WNHNN and SYGVQD (reference sequence). Trimming pared 4 bases from V and 7 bases from J, leaving 10 bases between. The CDR3 is 13 amino acids.